This TCR beta chain was obtained from a study of T cell repertoires in cytomegalovirus infection. Study-level information: It was the public TCR beta signatures that indicated both CMV infection and matching HLA type.

As concerns this clonotype: What it recognizes is unknown.

TCRdb re-called the reads through MiXCR, storing one row per CDR3 protein. The sample includes approximately 1,000,000 distinct CDR3 sequences, approximately 32% of them seen just once. Whole-study results and caveats: CMV-specific HLA-C-restricted TCR beta clonotypes dominated the ex vivo response.

Germline assignment: CDR1 SEHNR and CDR2 FQNEAQ (reference sequence). The V and J ends lost 5 bases and 3 bases respectively, with 19 bases between them. The CDR3 loop spans 16 amino acids. This TCR was recovered from a human donor in good health (CMV status not recorded). Some clones in this sample may be carry-over from other donors' samples. The gene calls are TRBV7-9 and TRBJ1-1; TRBD1 is a possible D gene (5 bases). The sample here was cultured CD8+ T cells from PBMCs, taken from culture after CMV antigen stimulation. The CDR3 sequence: CASSKTFRDPYTEAFF. The CDR3 nucleotides are TGTGCCAGCAGCAAAACATTCAGGGACCCTTACACTGAAGCTTTCTTT.